A single sample gave rise to the 4 T cell receptor beta chains below, sequenced in a study of blood T cell repertoires in COVID-19. Some clones are missing from TCRdb's copy, which holds only in-frame ones; the method was immunoSEQ multiplex PCR. The sample holds more than 350,000 clones, more than 80% seen once. Sequencing was performed on PBMCs or T cells enriched from blood (not recorded which). These receptors came from a man aged 18 to 29 who had recovered from COVID-19.

This chain links TRBV7-3 with TRBJ1-1, with D unclear. Trimming took 5 bases from V and 3 from J, leaving 10 bases between them. CDR1 is SGHTA and CDR2 is FQGTGA in the germline V gene. This CDR3 has 13 amino acids. The CDR3 DNA reads as TGTGCCAGCAGCGCCCAACGGGACACTGAAGCTTTCTTT. This translates into CASSAQRDTEAFF.

This clone showed up just a few times. The chain couples TRBV6-1 to TRBJ2-5; TRBD1 is a possible D gene (5 bases). The CDR3 sequence is 14 residues long. The germline V gene encodes CDR1 MNHNS and CDR2 SASEGT. V lost 3 bases, J lost 1 base, and 9 bases lay in between. CDR3 nucleotides: TGTGCCAGCAGTGATCGGACACTCCAAGAGACCCAGTACTTC. It codes for CASSDRTLQETQYF.

This chain connects TRBV9 to TRBJ2-2; D call uncertain. The germline V and J ends were trimmed by 0 bases and 0 bases, with 12 bases remaining between them. Germline V CDR1 and CDR2: SGDLS, YYNGEE. The CDR3 spans 17 residues. The DNA for the CDR3 is TGTGCCAGCAGCGTAGTGTCTAGTACCCCGAACACCGGGGAGCTGTTTTTT. This encodes CASSVVSSTPNTGELFF.

V and J are TRBV2 and TRBJ2-3, with 7 bases that match TRBD1. CDR3 length: 15 residues. V lost 3 bases to trimming and J lost 2 bases; unmatched junction nucleotides: 5. CDR1 and CDR2 from the germline V gene are SNHLY and FYNNEI. As DNA, the CDR3 is TGTGCCAGCAGTGATATAGGGGGCGTCACAGATACGCAGTATTTT. Translated, it gives CASSDIGGVTDTQYF.